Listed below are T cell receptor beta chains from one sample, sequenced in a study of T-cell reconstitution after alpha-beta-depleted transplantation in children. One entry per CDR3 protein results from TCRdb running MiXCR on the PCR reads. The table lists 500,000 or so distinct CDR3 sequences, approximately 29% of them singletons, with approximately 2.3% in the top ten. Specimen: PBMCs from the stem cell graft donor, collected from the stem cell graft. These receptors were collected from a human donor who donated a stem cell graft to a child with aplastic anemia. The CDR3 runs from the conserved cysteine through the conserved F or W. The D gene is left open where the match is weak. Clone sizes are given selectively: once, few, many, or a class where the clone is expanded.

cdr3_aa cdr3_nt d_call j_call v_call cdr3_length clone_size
CASSTVGGSNQPQHF TGTGCCAGCAGCACAGTAGGGGGAAGCAATCAGCCCCAGCATTTT - TRBJ1-5 TRBV7-2 15 few
CAWSVSVWEQYF TGTGCCTGGAGTGTCTCTGTCTGGGAGCAGTACTTC - TRBJ2-7 TRBV30 12 -
CASTTGTENTEAFF TGTGCCAGCACTACCGGGACAGAGAACACTGAAGCTTTCTTT TRBD1 TRBJ1-1 TRBV27 14 -
CSAERGGTNEKLFF TGCAGTGCCGAACGGGGGGGAACTAATGAAAAACTGTTTTTT - TRBJ1-4 TRBV20-1 14 few
CASSPQDRGAPHEQFF TGTGCCAGCTCACCACAAGACAGGGGCGCCCCCCATGAGCAGTTCTTC TRBD1 TRBJ2-1 TRBV18 16 once
CSAVQGLRNTIYF TGCAGCGCCGTACAGGGACTACGAAACACCATATATTTT - TRBJ1-3 TRBV29-1 13 -
CASSLIGAGGNQPQHF TGTGCCAGCAGTTTAATTGGGGCAGGTGGCAATCAGCCCCAGCATTTT - TRBJ1-5 TRBV12-3/TRBV12-4 16 -
CSAPRAGEYGYTF TGCAGTGCCCCACGGGCGGGGGAATATGGCTACACCTTC - TRBJ1-2 TRBV20-1 13 -
CASREVGGPNTGELFF TGTGCCAGCAGGGAGGTGGGAGGCCCGAACACCGGGGAGCTGTTTTTT - TRBJ2-2 TRBV7-9 16 -
CSARRARSTDTQYF TGCAGTGCTAGGAGGGCTCGGAGCACAGATACGCAGTATTTT - TRBJ2-3 TRBV20-1 14 few
CSARDPLSGRNYNEQFF TGCAGTGCTAGAGACCCACTTAGCGGGAGGAACTACAATGAGCAGTTCTTC TRBD2 TRBJ2-1 TRBV20-1 17 -
CASSKNREETQYF TGTGCCAGCTCGAAGAACAGGGAGGAGACCCAGTACTTC - TRBJ2-5 TRBV18 13 few
CAWSNYPREGEKLFF TGTGCCTGGAGTAACTACCCCAGGGAGGGCGAAAAACTGTTTTTT - TRBJ1-4 TRBV30 15 -
CASSPSWTTETQYF TGTGCCAGCAGTCCTAGCTGGACTACGGAGACCCAGTACTTC - TRBJ2-5 TRBV12-3/TRBV12-4 14 -
CASSLYGGASTDTQYF TGTGCCAGCAGCTTATACGGGGGGGCTAGCACAGATACGCAGTATTTT TRBD2 TRBJ2-3 TRBV7-2 16 few
CASSSQDRDSNQPQHF TGTGCCAGCAGCTCCCAGGACAGGGATAGCAATCAGCCCCAGCATTTT TRBD1 TRBJ1-5 TRBV16 16 few
CASMVAGGYQETQYF TGCGCCAGCATGGTAGCTGGGGGATACCAAGAGACCCAGTACTTC - TRBJ2-5 TRBV5-1 15 -
CSATPAGENTGELFF TGCAGTGCTACCCCAGCGGGAGAAAACACCGGGGAGCTGTTTTTT TRBD2 TRBJ2-2 TRBV20-1 15 -
CASSKNRDSSYEQYF TGTGCCAGCAGCAAAAACCGGGACAGCTCCTACGAGCAGTACTTC - TRBJ2-7 TRBV21-1 15 -
CSARDYRDRVAYEQYF TGCAGTGCTAGAGACTACCGGGACAGGGTGGCCTACGAGCAGTACTTC TRBD1 TRBJ2-7 TRBV20-1 16 few
CASSRSGTGVDGYTF TGTGCCAGCAGTCGATCCGGGACAGGGGTGGATGGCTACACCTTC TRBD1 TRBJ1-2 TRBV6-4 15 -
CARSFHRQGGGYTF TGTGCCAGAAGCTTCCACCGACAGGGCGGAGGCTACACCTTC TRBD1 TRBJ1-2 TRBV5-3 14 few
CASSFSGGGVQETQYF TGTGCCAGCAGTTTCTCAGGGGGCGGGGTTCAAGAGACCCAGTACTTC TRBD1 TRBJ2-5 TRBV12-3/TRBV12-4 16 -
CASRTRQGNSPLHF TGCGCCAGCAGAACCCGACAGGGGAATTCACCCCTCCACTTT TRBD1 TRBJ1-6 TRBV5-1 14 -
CASTLRGYGELFF TGTGCCAGCACCCTGAGGGGCTACGGGGAGCTGTTTTTT - TRBJ2-2 TRBV6-1 13 few
CASSPHTYEQYF TGTGCCAGCAGTCCCCACACCTACGAGCAGTACTTC - TRBJ2-7 TRBV12-3/TRBV12-4 12 -
CSAYTSGRVYEQYF TGCAGTGCTTATACTAGCGGGAGGGTCTACGAGCAGTACTTC TRBD2 TRBJ2-7 TRBV20-1 14 -
CSVEGHLNTIYF TGCAGCGTTGAAGGGCACTTAAACACCATATATTTT - TRBJ1-3 TRBV29-1 12 few
CSASGTESYEQYF TGCAGCGCATCCGGGACAGAATCTTACGAGCAGTACTTC TRBD1 TRBJ2-7 TRBV20-1 13 few
CATARPGDNEQFF TGTGCCACCGCCCGCCCCGGAGACAATGAGCAGTTCTTC - TRBJ2-1 TRBV24-1 13 few
CASSLDQGPRLNEQFF TGCGCCAGCAGCTTGGATCAGGGCCCTCGACTCAATGAGCAGTTCTTC - TRBJ2-1 TRBV5-1 16 -
CSASYRQGQPQHF TGCAGTGCTAGCTACCGACAGGGTCAGCCCCAGCATTTT TRBD1 TRBJ1-5 TRBV20-1 13 -
CASSNTGGGLMNTEAFF TGTGCCAGCAGCAACACAGGGGGAGGACTCATGAACACTGAAGCTTTCTTT TRBD1 TRBJ1-1 TRBV9 17 -
CASTIRRGQETQYF TGTGCCAGCACCATCCGAAGGGGGCAAGAGACCCAGTACTTC - TRBJ2-5 TRBV7-8 14 -
CASPGTRENYGYTF TGTGCCAGCCCGGGGACCCGGGAAAACTATGGCTACACCTTC - TRBJ1-2 TRBV6-1 14 few
CASTGGYNEQFF TGTGCCAGCACCGGGGGATACAATGAGCAGTTCTTC - TRBJ2-1 TRBV12-3/TRBV12-4 12 once
CASSRSGVRSYEQYF TGTGCCAGCTCACGATCGGGAGTGAGGTCCTACGAGCAGTACTTC - TRBJ2-7 TRBV18 15 -
CASSWREGRNEQFF TGTGCCAGCAGTTGGAGGGAGGGCCGCAATGAGCAGTTCTTC TRBD2 TRBJ2-1 TRBV12-3/TRBV12-4 14 -
CSASRLAGGPPETQYF TGCAGTGCTAGTCGACTAGCGGGAGGCCCGCCAGAGACCCAGTACTTC TRBD2 TRBJ2-5 TRBV20-1 16 few
CASSRYEGLTGELFF TGTGCCAGCAGCCGGTATGAAGGGCTCACCGGGGAGCTGTTTTTT - TRBJ2-2 TRBV25-1 15 few
CASSLLDRPPLHF TGTGCCAGCAGTTTATTGGACAGACCACCCCTCCACTTT - TRBJ1-6 TRBV27 13 -
CASSQADRRTDTQYF TGCGCCAGCAGCCAAGCAGACCGACGCACAGATACGCAGTATTTT - TRBJ2-3 TRBV4-3 15 -
CASSRLAGIDTQYF TGTGCCAGCAGTCGACTAGCGGGGATAGATACGCAGTATTTT TRBD2 TRBJ2-3 TRBV6-4 14 -
CSASGRDQETQYF TGCAGTGCTAGCGGGAGGGACCAAGAGACCCAGTACTTC TRBD2 TRBJ2-5 TRBV20-1 13 -